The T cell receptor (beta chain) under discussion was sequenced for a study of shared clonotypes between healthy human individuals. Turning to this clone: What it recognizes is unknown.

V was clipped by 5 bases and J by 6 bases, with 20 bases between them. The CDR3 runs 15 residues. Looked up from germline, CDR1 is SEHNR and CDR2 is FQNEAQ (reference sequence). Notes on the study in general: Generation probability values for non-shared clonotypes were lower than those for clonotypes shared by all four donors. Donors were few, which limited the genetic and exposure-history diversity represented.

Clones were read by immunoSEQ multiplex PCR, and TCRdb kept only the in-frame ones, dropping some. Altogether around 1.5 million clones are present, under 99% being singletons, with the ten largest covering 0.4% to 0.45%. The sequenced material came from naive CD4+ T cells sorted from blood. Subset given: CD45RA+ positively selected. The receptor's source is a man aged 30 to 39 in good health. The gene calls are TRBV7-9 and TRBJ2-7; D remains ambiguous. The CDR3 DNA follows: TGTGCCAGCAGCCGCCTTGAGTGGGTCTCTTTCGAGCAGTACTTC. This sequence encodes CASSRLEWVSFEQYF.